This T cell receptor beta chain was sequenced during a study of monozygotic twins with inflammatory bowel disease. Study-level findings and limits: IBD patients displayed reduced TCRbeta diversity (inverse Simpson) when set against healthy co-twins. None of the different T cell subtypes could be distinguished from one another.

About this clonotype: Its antigen is undetermined.

Template switching was used to attach UMIs, which incorporated a 6-nucleotide sample barcode. TCRdb re-called the 5' RACE reads; every CDR3 protein appears as one record, without DNA. The sample includes about 350,000 distinct CDR3 sequences. The CDR3 contains 14 residues. Germline CDR1 is MNHNS and CDR2 is SASEGT. This clonotype originated in a human donor with ulcerative colitis or Crohn's disease, or a healthy co-twin of an affected twin (not recorded which). The sequenced sample consisted of blood. The genes are TRBV6-1 and TRBJ2-7; TCRdb picks TRBD1, but there is no DNA to check that call. This CDR3 is CASRISVDRYEQYF.